This T cell receptor beta chain was identified in a study of cytomegalovirus exposure and HLA in healthy donors. Background on the study: Some 85 million unique TCRs, all from HLA-typed donors, were included in an early release of the data.

The germline V and J ends were trimmed by 2 bases and 5 bases, with 12 bases remaining between them. There are 14 residues in the CDR3. Germline-derived CDR1 and CDR2 are MNHNS and SASEGT. This clone was recorded only once. Its antigen is unknown. Points from the study as a whole: Later genetic work tied a missense DCLRE1C variant to beta-chain V and J trimming. Later analysis showed most CMV-associated TCR beta chains appearing HLA-restricted. Many donors shared some public TCRs, even though most TCR sequences were rare.

The PCR contained 60 Vbeta and 13 Jbeta primers. Only in-frame clones appear in the TCRdb table, and some are missing; sequencing was by immunoSEQ multiplex PCR. The sample has 55,000 to 80,000 clones, around 67% seen once. V and J are TRBV6-1 and TRBJ2-5, with TRBD2 as a possible D gene (5 bases). Sequenced material: PBMCs. The receptor was isolated from a woman aged 25 to 45 in good health and CMV-seronegative. In DNA form, the CDR3 reads TGTGCCAGCAGTGAAATAAGGTCGGGGGAGACCCAGTACTTC. This translates into CASSEIRSGETQYF.